This entry is about one T cell receptor (beta chain). The target antigen is unknown. The sample originates from a study of human T cells and chemical hapten exposure. Study in general: Patch testing was performed with 0.01% DPC on the upper back, with reading at 6 days.

The study, taken as a whole, reports: There was no change with DPC sensitization in TCRs above 1 in 1000 frequency.

The time point denotes: patch test 1, 2 weeks after DPC sensitization. Treatment reported: therapeutic diphenylcyclopropenone sensitization with weekly scalp DPC. MiXCR was run by TCRdb on the RACE reads, yielding one entry per CDR3 protein. The sample yields 180,000 or so distinct CDR3 sequences, roughly 15% seen once. Trimming shortened V by 6 bases and J by 9 bases, and 21 bases separated the two germline ends. CDR1 and CDR2 (germline): SQVTM, ANQGSEA. The CDR3 totals 13 residues. The receptor was isolated from a woman aged 25-40 years with alopecia areata. Some clones in this sample may be carry-over from other donors' samples. The specimen was whole blood, collected in connection with sensitization to the hapten diphenylcyclopropenone (DPC). This chain joins TRBV29-1 and TRBJ2-7; D is unclear. The CDR3 DNA is TGCAGCGTCGGATACCATGGTCAAGTGACGCAGTACTTC. Its protein is CSVGYHGQVTQYF.